Listed below are T cell receptor beta chains from one sample, sequenced in a study of CD8+ T cells in alopecia areata. Sequencing used immunoSEQ multiplex PCR; TCRdb keeps in-frame clones, though not all of them. The sample shows roughly 220,000 clones, 35% to 45% of them seen only once. Here the sequenced sample was CD4+ T cells sorted from blood, taken at approximately week 30, from a patient treated with tofacitinib. The source of these receptors is a human donor with alopecia areata. The CDR3 runs from the conserved cysteine through the conserved F or W. A D gene is named only where the DNA matches it firmly. Clone size appears in some rows only: once, few, many, or a class for an expanded clone.

TRBV11-2	TRBJ1-1	.	.	CASSLSGGHHTEAFF	TGTGCCAGCAGCTTATCCGGGGGACATCACACTGAAGCTTTCTTT
TRBV29-1	TRBJ2-2	.	.	CSVAAGTSSGELFF	TGCAGCGTTGCTGCAGGGACGAGTAGCGGGGAGCTGTTTTTT
TRBV29-1	TRBJ1-1	few	.	CSVVVQVRNTEAFF	TGCAGCGTTGTAGTCCAGGTACGGAACACTGAAGCTTTCTTT
TRBV5-4	TRBJ2-1	.	TRBD2	CASSSSSSGRLYEQFF	TGTGCCAGCAGCTCCTCCTCTAGCGGGAGATTGTATGAGCAGTTCTTC
TRBV5-1	TRBJ1-1	.	TRBD1	CASSSRQGLTEAFF	TGCGCCAGCAGCTCCCGACAGGGCCTCACTGAAGCTTTCTTT
TRBV2	TRBJ2-3	few	.	CAQRQGPASDTQYF	TGTGCCCAAAGGCAGGGCCCTGCTTCAGATACGCAGTATTTT
TRBV10-3	TRBJ2-7	few	TRBD1	CAISESDRVKSYEQYF	TGTGCCATCAGTGAGTCGGACAGGGTGAAGTCCTACGAGCAGTACTTC
TRBV2	TRBJ2-3	.	TRBD2	CASSDDSGGFTSTDTQYF	TGTGCCAGCAGTGATGATAGCGGGGGATTTACTAGCACAGATACGCAGTATTTT
TRBV7-8	TRBJ2-5	.	.	CASSPPNLEETQYF	TGTGCCAGCAGCCCCCCCAACCTTGAAGAGACCCAGTACTTC
TRBV28	TRBJ1-2	many	.	CASRTHSVFSYTF	TGTGCCAGCAGAACACACTCAGTCTTTAGCTACACCTTC
TRBV19	TRBJ2-6	few	.	CASSIGEAGANVLTF	TGTGCCAGTAGTATAGGGGAGGCTGGGGCCAACGTCCTGACTTTC
TRBV6-6	TRBJ1-2	.	.	CASSYEGKGNYGYTF	TGTGCCAGCAGTTACGAGGGGAAGGGTAACTATGGCTACACCTTC
TRBV6-5	TRBJ1-1	few	.	CASSYSYQGGTEAFF	TGTGCCAGCAGTTACTCTTATCAAGGCGGAACTGAAGCTTTCTTT
TRBV9	TRBJ2-1	few	.	CASSNRGGNYEQFF	TGTGCCAGCAGCAACCGAGGGGGAAACTATGAGCAGTTCTTC
TRBV30	TRBJ2-7	.	.	CAWRKTPSYEQYF	TGTGCCTGGAGGAAAACGCCGAGCTACGAGCAGTACTTC
TRBV7-9	TRBJ2-3	.	TRBD1	CASSDRDRATDTQYF	TGTGCCAGCAGCGACCGGGACAGGGCAACAGATACGCAGTATTTT
TRBV7-3	TRBJ1-1	.	.	CASSLSPGNTEAFF	TGTGCCAGCAGCTTAAGCCCGGGAAACACTGAAGCTTTCTTT
TRBV5-1	TRBJ2-4	once	.	CASSPTGSPSNIQYF	TGCGCCAGCAGCCCAACAGGGTCCCCTTCAAACATTCAGTACTTC
TRBV5-1	TRBJ2-5	once	.	CASSYGSQETQYF	TGCGCCAGCAGCTACGGGAGTCAAGAGACCCAGTACTTC
TRBV11-2	TRBJ1-2	.	.	CASRSLLRGRYGYTF	TGTGCCAGCAGGTCACTACTCAGGGGCCGGTATGGCTACACCTTC
TRBV9	TRBJ2-6	few	.	CASSLTPGDQSSGANVLTF	TGTGCCAGCAGCTTAACGCCAGGGGACCAGAGCTCTGGGGCCAACGTCCTGACTTTC
TRBV7-3	TRBJ2-3	.	TRBD2	CASSLVLGSGGTDTQYF	TGTGCCAGCAGCCTAGTGTTGGGGAGCGGGGGCACAGATACGCAGTATTTT
TRBV4-1	TRBJ2-1	few	TRBD1	CASSQEGVRTGSYNEQFF	TGCGCCAGCAGCCAAGAAGGTGTCAGGACAGGCTCCTACAATGAGCAGTTCTTC
TRBV29-1	TRBJ1-4	.	.	CSGGTIANEKLFF	TGCAGCGGAGGGACGATCGCTAATGAAAAACTGTTTTTT
TRBV11-2	TRBJ1-2	.	.	CASSLSTGNGYTF	TGTGCCAGCAGCTTAAGTACAGGGAATGGCTACACCTTC